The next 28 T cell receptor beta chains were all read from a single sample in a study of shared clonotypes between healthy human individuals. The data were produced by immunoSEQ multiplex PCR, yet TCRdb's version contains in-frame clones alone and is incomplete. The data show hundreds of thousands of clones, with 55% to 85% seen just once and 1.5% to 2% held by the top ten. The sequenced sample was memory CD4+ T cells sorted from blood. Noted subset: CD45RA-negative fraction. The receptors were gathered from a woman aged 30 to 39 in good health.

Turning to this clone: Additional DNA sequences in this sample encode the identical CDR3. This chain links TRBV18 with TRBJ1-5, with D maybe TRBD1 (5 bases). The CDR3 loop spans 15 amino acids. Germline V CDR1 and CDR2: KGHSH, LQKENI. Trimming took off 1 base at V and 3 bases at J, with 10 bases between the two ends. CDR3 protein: CASSPLGQDNQPQHF. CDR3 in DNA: TGTGCCAGCTCACCACTGGGGCAGGACAATCAGCCCCAGCATTTT.

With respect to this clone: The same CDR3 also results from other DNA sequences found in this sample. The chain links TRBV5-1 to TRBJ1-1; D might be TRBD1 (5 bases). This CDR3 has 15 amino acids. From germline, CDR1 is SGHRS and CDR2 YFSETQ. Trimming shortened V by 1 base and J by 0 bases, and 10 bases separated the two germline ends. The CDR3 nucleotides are TGCGCCAGCAGCTTGCTTCCAGGGATGAACACTGAAGCTTTCTTT. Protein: CASSLLPGMNTEAFF. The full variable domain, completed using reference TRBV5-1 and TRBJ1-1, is KAGVTQTPRYLIKTRGQQVTLSCSPISGHRSVSWYQQTPGQGLQFLFEYFSETQRNKGNFPGRFSGRQFSNSRSEMNVSTLELGDSALYLCASSLLPGMNTEAFFGQGTRLTVV.

The chain's CDR3 is CASSEGAVRNYEQYF. The CDR3 nucleotides read TGTGCCAGCAGTGAAGGTGCGGTACGCAACTACGAGCAGTACTTC. This chain uses TRBV2 with TRBJ2-7; D call uncertain. The CDR3 runs to 15 residues. The germline V gene has CDR1 SNHLY and CDR2 FYNNEI. V lost 1 base to trimming and J lost 3 bases, with 13 bases between them.

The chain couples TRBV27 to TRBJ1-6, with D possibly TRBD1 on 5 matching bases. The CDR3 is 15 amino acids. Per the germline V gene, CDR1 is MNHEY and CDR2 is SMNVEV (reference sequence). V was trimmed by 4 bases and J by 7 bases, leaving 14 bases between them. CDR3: CASSWGNNRNSPLHF. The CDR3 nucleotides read TGTGCCAGCAGTTGGGGCAACAACCGAAATTCACCCCTCCACTTT.

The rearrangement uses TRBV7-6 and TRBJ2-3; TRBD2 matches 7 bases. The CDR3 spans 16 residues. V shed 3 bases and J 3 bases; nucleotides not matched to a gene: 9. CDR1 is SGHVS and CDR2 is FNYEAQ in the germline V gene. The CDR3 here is CASSLARLAVTDTQYF. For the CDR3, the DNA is TGTGCCAGCAGCTTGGCGCGGCTAGCGGTGACAGATACGCAGTATTTT.

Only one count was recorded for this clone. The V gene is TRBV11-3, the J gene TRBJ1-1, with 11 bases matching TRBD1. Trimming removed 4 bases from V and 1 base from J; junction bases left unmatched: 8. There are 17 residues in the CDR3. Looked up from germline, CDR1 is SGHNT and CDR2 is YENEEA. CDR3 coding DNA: TGTGCCAGCAGCTATGGACAGGGGGCGGCTGGGAACACTGAAGCTTTCTTT. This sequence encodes CASSYGQGAAGNTEAFF.

The CDR3 DNA reads as TGTGCCAGCAGCCCCCGTTTTGGGGTGGAAGAGACCCAGTACTTC. Translating gives CASSPRFGVEETQYF. The chain combines TRBV9 with TRBJ2-5; D is unclear. Between the trimmed V and J ends, which lost 4 bases and 3 bases, there was a span of 16 bases. CDR1 and CDR2 from the germline V gene are SGDLS and YYNGEE. The CDR3 extends over 15 amino acids.

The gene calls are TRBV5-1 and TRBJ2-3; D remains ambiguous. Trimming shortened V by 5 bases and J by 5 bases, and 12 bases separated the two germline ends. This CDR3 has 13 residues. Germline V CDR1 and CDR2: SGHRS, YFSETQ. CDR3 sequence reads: CASRDAGIDTQYF. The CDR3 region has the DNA TGCGCCAGCAGGGACGCAGGAATAGATACGCAGTATTTT.

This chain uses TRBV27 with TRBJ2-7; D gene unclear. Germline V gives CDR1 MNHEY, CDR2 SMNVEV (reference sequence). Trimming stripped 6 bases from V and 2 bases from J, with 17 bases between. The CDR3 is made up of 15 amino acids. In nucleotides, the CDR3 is TGTGCCAGCAGGCATCATCAGGTTGGTACCTACGAGCAGTACTTC. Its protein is CASRHHQVGTYEQYF.

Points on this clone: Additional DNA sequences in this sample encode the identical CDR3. The CDR3, as DNA: TGTGCCAGCAGTGACAGGCGCAGCAATCAGCCCCAGCATTTT. Translated, it gives CASSDRRSNQPQHF. The gene calls are TRBV2 and TRBJ1-5; no reliable D call. Trimming cost V 3 bases and J 1 base, with 7 bases left between them. The CDR3 is 14 residues long. Germline V lookup: CDR1 SNHLY, CDR2 FYNNEI.

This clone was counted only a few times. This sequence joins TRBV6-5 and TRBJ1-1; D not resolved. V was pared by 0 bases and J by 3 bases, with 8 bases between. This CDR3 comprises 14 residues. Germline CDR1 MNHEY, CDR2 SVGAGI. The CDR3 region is CASSYSTWDTEAFF. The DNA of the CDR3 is TGTGCCAGCAGTTACTCGACGTGGGACACTGAAGCTTTCTTT.

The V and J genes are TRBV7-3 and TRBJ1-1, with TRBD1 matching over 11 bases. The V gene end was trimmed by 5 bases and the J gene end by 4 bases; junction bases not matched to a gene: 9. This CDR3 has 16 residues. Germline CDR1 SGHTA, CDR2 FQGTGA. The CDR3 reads CASSLGQGAGPTEAFF. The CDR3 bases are TGTGCCAGCAGCCTCGGACAGGGGGCAGGTCCCACTGAAGCTTTCTTT.

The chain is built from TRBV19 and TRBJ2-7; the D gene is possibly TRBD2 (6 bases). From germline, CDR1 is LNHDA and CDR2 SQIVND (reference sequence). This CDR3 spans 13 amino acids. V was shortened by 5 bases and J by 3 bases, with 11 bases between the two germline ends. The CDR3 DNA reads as TGTGCCAGTAGTCCCGGGGGTGGCTACGAGCAGTACTTC. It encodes CASSPGGGYEQYF.

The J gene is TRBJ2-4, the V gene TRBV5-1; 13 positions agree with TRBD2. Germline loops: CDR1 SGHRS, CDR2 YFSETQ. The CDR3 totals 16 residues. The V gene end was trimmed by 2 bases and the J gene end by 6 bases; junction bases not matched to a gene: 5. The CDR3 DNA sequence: TGCGCCAGCAGCTTAGGACTAGCGGGAGCGGGAAACATTCAGTACTTC. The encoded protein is CASSLGLAGAGNIQYF.

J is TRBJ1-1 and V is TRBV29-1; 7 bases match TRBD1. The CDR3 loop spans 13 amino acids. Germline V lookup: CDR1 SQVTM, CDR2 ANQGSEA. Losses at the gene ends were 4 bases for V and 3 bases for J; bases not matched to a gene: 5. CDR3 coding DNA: TGCAGCGTTGTGGGGACAGAATACACTGAAGCTTTCTTT. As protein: CSVVGTEYTEAFF. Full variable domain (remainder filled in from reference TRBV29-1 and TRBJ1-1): SAVISQKPSRDICQRGTSLTIQCQVDSQVTMMFWYRQQPGQSLTLIATANQGSEATYESGFVIDKFPISRPNLTFSTLTVSNMSPEDSSIYLCSVVGTEYTEAFFGQGTRLTVV.

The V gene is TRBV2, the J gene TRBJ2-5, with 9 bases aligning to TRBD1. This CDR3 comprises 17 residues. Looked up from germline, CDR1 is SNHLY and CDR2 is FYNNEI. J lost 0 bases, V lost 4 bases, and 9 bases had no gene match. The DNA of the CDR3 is TGTGCCAGCAGTGTGGGGACAGGGCTTCGGAACCAAGAGACCCAGTACTTC. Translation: CASSVGTGLRNQETQYF. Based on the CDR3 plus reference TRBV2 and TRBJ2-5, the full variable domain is EPEVTQTPSHQVTQMGQEVILRCVPISNHLYFYWYRQILGQKVEFLVSFYNNEISEKSEIFDDQFSVERPDGSNFTLKIRSTKLEDSAMYFCASSVGTGLRNQETQYFGPGTRLLVL.

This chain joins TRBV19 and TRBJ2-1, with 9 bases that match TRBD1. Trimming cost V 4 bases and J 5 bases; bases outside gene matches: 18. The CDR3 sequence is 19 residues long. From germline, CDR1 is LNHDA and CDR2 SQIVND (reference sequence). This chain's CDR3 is CASSKHRDRAGGPDNEQFF. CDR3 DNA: TGTGCCAGTAGTAAGCACCGGGACAGGGCCGGAGGTCCAGACAATGAGCAGTTCTTC.

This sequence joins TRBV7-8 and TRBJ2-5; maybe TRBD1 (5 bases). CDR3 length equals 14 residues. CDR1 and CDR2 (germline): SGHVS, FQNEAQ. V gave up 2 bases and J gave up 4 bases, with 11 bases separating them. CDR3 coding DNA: TGTGCCAGCAGCTTATACGACAGAGGAGAGACCCAGTACTTC. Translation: CASSLYDRGETQYF. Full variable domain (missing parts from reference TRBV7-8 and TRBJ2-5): GAGVSQSPRYKVAKRGQDVALRCDPISGHVSLFWYQQALGQGPEFLTYFQNEAQLDKSGLPSDRFFAERPEGSVSTLKIQRTQQEDSAVYLCASSLYDRGETQYFGPGTRLLVL.

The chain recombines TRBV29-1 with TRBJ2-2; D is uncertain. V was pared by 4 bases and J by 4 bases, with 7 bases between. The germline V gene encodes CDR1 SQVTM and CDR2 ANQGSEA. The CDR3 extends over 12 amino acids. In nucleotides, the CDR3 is TGCAGCGTTGGACACTCCACCGGGGAGCTGTTTTTT. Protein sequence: CSVGHSTGELFF.

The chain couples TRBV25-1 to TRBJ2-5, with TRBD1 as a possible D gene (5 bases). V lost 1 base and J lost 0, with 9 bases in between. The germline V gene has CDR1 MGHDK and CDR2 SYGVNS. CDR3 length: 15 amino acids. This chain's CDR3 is CASSESGPDQETQYF. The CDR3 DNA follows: TGTGCCAGCAGTGAATCAGGGCCAGACCAAGAGACCCAGTACTTC.

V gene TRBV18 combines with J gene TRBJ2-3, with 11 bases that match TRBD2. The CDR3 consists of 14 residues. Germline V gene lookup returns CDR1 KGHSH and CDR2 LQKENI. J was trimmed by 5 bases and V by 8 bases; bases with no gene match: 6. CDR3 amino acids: CASKLAGDLDTQYF. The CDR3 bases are TGTGCCAGCAAACTAGCGGGAGACCTAGATACGCAGTATTTT. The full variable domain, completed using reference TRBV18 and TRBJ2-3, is NAGVMQNPRHLVRRRGQEARLRCSPMKGHSHVYWYRQLPEEGLKFMVYLQKENIIDESGMPKERFSAEFPKEGPSILRIQQVVRGDSAAYFCASKLAGDLDTQYFGPGTRLTVL.

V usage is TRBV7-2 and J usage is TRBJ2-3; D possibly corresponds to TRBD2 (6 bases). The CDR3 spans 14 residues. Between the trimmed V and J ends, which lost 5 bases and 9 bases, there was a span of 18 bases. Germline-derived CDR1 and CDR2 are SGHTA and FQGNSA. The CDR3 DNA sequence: TGTGCCAGCAGCCTGGGGCTAGCGACCGAGACGCAGTATTTT. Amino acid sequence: CASSLGLATETQYF.

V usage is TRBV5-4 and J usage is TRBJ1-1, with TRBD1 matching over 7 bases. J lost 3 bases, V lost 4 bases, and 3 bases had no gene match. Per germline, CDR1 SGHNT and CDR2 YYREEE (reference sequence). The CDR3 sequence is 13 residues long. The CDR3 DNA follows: TGTGCCAGCAGCCTGACAGGGTACACTGAAGCTTTCTTT. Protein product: CASSLTGYTEAFF.

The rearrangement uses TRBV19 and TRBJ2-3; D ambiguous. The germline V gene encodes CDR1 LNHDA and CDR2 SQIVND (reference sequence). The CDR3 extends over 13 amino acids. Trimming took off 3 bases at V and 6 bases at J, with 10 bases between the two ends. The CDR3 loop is CASSISRYDTQYF. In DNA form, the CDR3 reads TGTGCCAGTAGTATCTCCCGATACGATACGCAGTATTTT. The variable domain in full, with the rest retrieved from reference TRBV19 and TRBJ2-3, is DGGITQSPKYLFRKEGQNVTLSCEQNLNHDAMYWYRQDPGQGLRLIYYSQIVNDFQKGDIAEGYSVSREKKESFPLTVTSAQKNPTAFYLCASSISRYDTQYFGPGTRLTVL.

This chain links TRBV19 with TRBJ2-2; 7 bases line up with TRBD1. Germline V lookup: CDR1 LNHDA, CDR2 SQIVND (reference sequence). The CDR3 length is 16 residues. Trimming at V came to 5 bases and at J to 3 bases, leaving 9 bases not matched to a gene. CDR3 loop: CASSVRGGDYTGELFF. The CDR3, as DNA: TGTGCCAGTAGTGTCAGAGGGGGCGACTACACCGGGGAGCTGTTTTTT.

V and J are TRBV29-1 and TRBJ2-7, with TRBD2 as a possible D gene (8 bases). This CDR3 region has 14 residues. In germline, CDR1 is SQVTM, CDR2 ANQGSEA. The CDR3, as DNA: TGCAACGGGAGGGGGCAGGGGCCTACCTACGAGCAGTACTTC. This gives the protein CNGRGQGPTYEQYF.

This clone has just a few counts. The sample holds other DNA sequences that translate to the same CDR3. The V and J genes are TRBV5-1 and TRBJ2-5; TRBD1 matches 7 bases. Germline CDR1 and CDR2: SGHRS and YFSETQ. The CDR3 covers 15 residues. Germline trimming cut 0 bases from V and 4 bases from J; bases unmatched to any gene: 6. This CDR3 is CASSLGDRDGETQYF. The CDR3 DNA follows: TGCGCCAGCAGCTTGGGAGACAGGGATGGAGAGACCCAGTACTTC. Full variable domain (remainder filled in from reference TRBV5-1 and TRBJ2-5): KAGVTQTPRYLIKTRGQQVTLSCSPISGHRSVSWYQQTPGQGLQFLFEYFSETQRNKGNFPGRFSGRQFSNSRSEMNVSTLELGDSALYLCASSLGDRDGETQYFGPGTRLLVL.

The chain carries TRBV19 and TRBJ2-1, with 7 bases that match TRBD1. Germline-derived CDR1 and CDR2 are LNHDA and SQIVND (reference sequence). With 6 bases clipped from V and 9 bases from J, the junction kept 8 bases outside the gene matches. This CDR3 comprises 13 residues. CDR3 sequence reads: CASSQYRGGEQFF. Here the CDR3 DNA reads TGTGCCAGTAGCCAATACAGGGGTGGTGAGCAGTTCTTC.